Listed below are T cell receptor beta chains from one sample, sequenced in a study of identical twins. TCRdb reanalysed the 5' RACE reads using MiXCR and keeps one entry per CDR3 protein. The table lists hundreds of thousands of distinct CDR3 sequences, about 24% of them singletons. The data were also submitted as part of a second study, on T cells expressing NK-cell markers.

Sequencing used CD4+ T cells sorted from blood. All receptors derive from a woman aged 18-29 years in good health. Each CDR3 is given with its conserved first and last residue. A D gene is named only where the DNA matches it firmly. Only some rows state a clone size, as once, few, many or a class for expanded clones.

>-|TRBJ2-3|-|TRBV10-3
CAIRPLRTDTQYF
TGTGCCATCAGACCTCTACGGACAGATACGCAGTATTTT
>-|TRBJ2-7|few|TRBV5-4
CASSSWASYEQYF
TGTGCCAGCAGCTCGTGGGCCTCCTACGAGCAGTACTTC
>TRBD2|TRBJ2-4|few|TRBV7-9
CASSSPGLAGFKNIQYF
TGTGCCAGCAGCTCCCCCGGACTAGCGGGTTTCAAAAACATTCAGTACTTC
>-|TRBJ2-7|few|TRBV2
CASTLGDSYEQYF
TGTGCCAGCACACTCGGGGACTCCTACGAGCAGTACTTC
>-|TRBJ2-1|few|TRBV15
CATSRVVEVYNEQFF
TGTGCCACCAGCAGAGTAGTGGAAGTCTACAATGAGCAGTTCTTC
>-|TRBJ2-1|-|TRBV27
CASSPRTESSYNEQFF
TGTGCCAGCAGCCCCCGGACCGAAAGCTCCTACAATGAGCAGTTCTTC
>-|TRBJ2-2|-|TRBV4-1
CASSHPWGMDTGELFF
TGCGCCAGCAGCCACCCCTGGGGGATGGACACCGGGGAGCTGTTTTTT
>TRBD2|TRBJ2-7|few|TRBV7-2
CASSFVAGGIYEQYF
TGTGCCAGCAGCTTCGTAGCGGGAGGCATCTACGAGCAGTACTTC
>TRBD2|TRBJ2-1|-|TRBV11-3
CASSLGGRASNEQFF
TGTGCCAGCAGCTTAGGAGGGAGGGCCTCCAATGAGCAGTTCTTC
>-|TRBJ2-3|few|TRBV7-9
CASSSRSSTDTQYF
TGTGCCAGCAGCTCCCGGTCAAGCACAGATACGCAGTATTTT
>-|TRBJ2-1|-|TRBV12-5
CASGPNGKGGDEQFF
TGTGCTAGTGGCCCCAATGGAAAGGGGGGGGACGAGCAGTTCTTC
>-|TRBJ1-1|few|TRBV3-1
CASSESVYTEAFF
TGTGCCAGCAGCGAAAGTGTCTACACTGAAGCTTTCTTT
>TRBD1|TRBJ1-1|few|TRBV20-1
CSAEAGGGEAFF
TGCAGTGCCGAGGCAGGGGGTGGTGAAGCTTTCTTT
>-|TRBJ2-5|-|TRBV25-1
CASTKAGSETQYF
TGTGCCAGCACCAAGGCAGGGAGCGAGACCCAGTACTTC
>-|TRBJ2-5|-|TRBV14
CASSQGLGGTYQETQYF
TGTGCCAGCAGCCAAGGTCTGGGCGGGACGTACCAAGAGACCCAGTACTTC
>TRBD1|TRBJ2-1|-|TRBV7-2
CASSRTGYEQFF
TGTGCCAGCAGTAGGACAGGGTATGAGCAGTTCTTC
>TRBD2|TRBJ2-1|-|TRBV25-1
CASTPGGLAGGTSNEQFF
TGTGCCAGCACCCCTGGCGGACTAGCGGGAGGAACTTCCAATGAGCAGTTCTTC